The clone carrying this T cell receptor beta chain appeared a few times. This sample is drawn from a study of blood T cell repertoires in COVID-19. Whole-study context: The United States, Italy and Spain supplied acute and convalescent COVID-19 samples. The cDNA or gDNA used as material had been derived from T cells, B-cell-depleted T cells, or PBMCs.

Per the germline V gene, CDR1 is MDHEN and CDR2 is SYDVKM. The germline V and J ends were trimmed by 3 bases and 0 bases, with 6 bases remaining between them. The length of the CDR3 is 14 residues. Assay used: immunoSEQ multiplex PCR; TCRdb lists only in-frame clones, some missing. The sample has tens of thousands of clones; approximately 85% are singletons. This receptor was taken from a human donor in a cohort sampled during active COVID-19. V usage is TRBV28 and J usage is TRBJ1-3; D uncertain. Material: peripheral blood. The DNA of the CDR3 is TGTGCCAGCAGTTTCGCGTTCTCTGGAAACACCATATATTTT. This sequence encodes CASSFAFSGNTIYF.